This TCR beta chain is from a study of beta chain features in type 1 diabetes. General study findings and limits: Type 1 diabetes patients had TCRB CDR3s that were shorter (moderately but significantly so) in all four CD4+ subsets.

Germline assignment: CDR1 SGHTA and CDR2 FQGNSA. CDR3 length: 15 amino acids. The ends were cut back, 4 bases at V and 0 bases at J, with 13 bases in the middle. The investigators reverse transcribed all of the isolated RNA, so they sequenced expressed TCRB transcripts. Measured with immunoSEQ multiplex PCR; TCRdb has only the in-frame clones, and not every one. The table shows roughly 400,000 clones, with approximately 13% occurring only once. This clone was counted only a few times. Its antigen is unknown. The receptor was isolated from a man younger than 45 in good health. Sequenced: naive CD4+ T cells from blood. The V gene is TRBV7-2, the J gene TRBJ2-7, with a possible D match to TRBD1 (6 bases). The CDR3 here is CASSSGDRSSYEQYF. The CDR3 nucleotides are TGTGCCAGCAGCTCTGGAGACAGGAGCTCCTACGAGCAGTACTTC.